The 32 T cell receptor beta chains in this list originate from one sample, sequenced in a study of OX40 agonist ivuxolimab in advanced cancers. The data were produced by immunoSEQ multiplex PCR, yet TCRdb's version contains in-frame clones alone and is incomplete. The data show around 70,000 clones, with approximately 80% seen just once and 6.7% held by the top ten. The sequencing here drew on CD4+ or CD8+ T cells sorted from blood, taken in a trial of the OX40 agonist ivuxolimab. The receptors shown here come from an adult with an advanced solid tumor such as melanoma, head and neck, liver or kidney cancer.

The chain joins TRBV7-2 to TRBJ1-5; 7 bases fit TRBD1. Germline V CDR1 and CDR2: SGHTA, FQGNSA. The CDR3 has 15 amino acids. J gave up 7 bases and V 5 bases, and 11 bases lay outside the gene matches. This CDR3 reads CASSPRTGEDQPQHF. CDR3 DNA sequence: TGTGCCAGCAGCCCTCGGACAGGAGAAGACCAGCCCCAGCATTTT.

J is TRBJ2-3 and V is TRBV7-2; 8 positions match TRBD2. V dropped 7 bases and J dropped 2; count of bases not matched to a gene: 8. The CDR3 is 15 residues long. Germline loops: CDR1 SGHTA, CDR2 FQGNSA. The CDR3 spells CASKNSGANTDTQYF. CDR3 DNA: TGTGCCAGCAAAAATAGCGGGGCAAACACAGATACGCAGTATTTT.

V is TRBV18 and J is TRBJ1-1; 10 nucleotides line up with TRBD1. The CDR3 has 11 amino acids. Germline trimming cut 6 bases from V and 11 bases from J; bases unmatched to any gene: 3. CDR1 is KGHSH, CDR2 LQKENI, per germline. The CDR3 coding sequence is TGTGCCAGCTCCCGGGACAGGGGTGCTTTCTTT. Translated: CASSRDRGAFF. Using reference TRBV18 and TRBJ1-1 for the parts outside the CDR3, the full variable domain is NAGVMQNPRHLVRRRGQEARLRCSPMKGHSHVYWYRQLPEEGLKFMVYLQKENIIDESGMPKERFSAEFPKEGPSILRIQQVVRGDSAAYFCASSRDRGAFFGQGTRLTVV.

The rearrangement uses TRBV28 and TRBJ1-2; 9 bases match TRBD1. The CDR3 consists of 15 residues. Germline V gene lookup returns CDR1 MDHEN and CDR2 SYDVKM. Losses at the gene ends were 4 bases for V and 4 bases for J; bases not matched to a gene: 7. The CDR3 protein is CASSSGQGSPYGYTF. As DNA, the CDR3 is TGTGCCAGCAGTTCGGGACAGGGCTCTCCCTATGGCTACACCTTC.

The chain recombines TRBV9 with TRBJ1-2; D remains ambiguous. The germline V gene has CDR1 SGDLS and CDR2 YYNGEE. The length of the CDR3 is 16 residues. The V end lost 3 bases, the J end lost 4 bases, and 19 bases lay between the germline ends. CDR3: CASSGSRRQQAYGYTF. CDR3 DNA sequence: TGTGCCAGCAGCGGCTCCCGGAGGCAGCAGGCCTATGGCTACACCTTC.

The CDR3 loop reads CASSINRYQETQYF. As DNA, the CDR3 is TGTGCCAGTAGTATAAACCGGTACCAAGAGACCCAGTACTTC. This sequence joins TRBV19 and TRBJ2-5, with no clear D. Germline lookup yields CDR1 LNHDA and CDR2 SQIVND (reference sequence). V shed 2 bases and J shed 0 bases, with 7 bases lying between them. The CDR3 is 14 residues long.

The CDR3 coding sequence is TGCGCCAGCAGTGAGATCCGGGGGGCCGAGACCCAGTACTTC. Translating it yields CASSEIRGAETQYF. V is TRBV10-1 and J is TRBJ2-5, with D maybe TRBD2 (7 bases). Germline loops: CDR1 WNHNN, CDR2 SYGVQD (reference sequence). V shed 2 bases and J shed 5 bases, with 12 bases lying between them. The CDR3 is 14 residues long.

The V gene is TRBV19, the J gene TRBJ2-2, with 9 positions matching TRBD1. Trimming removed 6 bases from V and 8 bases from J; junction bases left unmatched: 10. CDR1 is LNHDA, CDR2 SQIVND, per germline (reference sequence). This CDR3 contains 15 residues. The CDR3 region has the DNA TGTGCCAGTAGACCGGGACAGGGACCTCCGGGGGAGCTGTTTTTT. Translated, it gives CASRPGQGPPGELFF.

The genes are TRBV7-8 and TRBJ2-5; perhaps TRBD2 as D (5 bases). The germline gives CDR1 SGHVS, CDR2 FQNEAQ. This CDR3 spans 14 amino acids. The germline V and J ends were trimmed by 5 bases and 1 base, with 11 bases remaining between them. CDR3 coding DNA: TGTGCCAGCAGCCAACGGGATCCCCAAGAGACCCAGTACTTC. As protein: CASSQRDPQETQYF.

The CDR3 DNA follows: TGCGCCAGCAGCGCGTCGGGGTTCGTCACTGAAGCTTTCTTT. This translates into CASSASGFVTEAFF. The rearrangement uses TRBV5-1 and TRBJ1-1; D is ambiguous. Germline assignment: CDR1 SGHRS and CDR2 YFSETQ. This CDR3 contains 14 residues. Trimming pared 4 bases from V and 4 bases from J, leaving 14 bases between.

Sample share makes this clone medium-sized (0.01 to 0.1%). The chain links TRBV2 to TRBJ1-5; no reliable D call. Germline V gene data show CDR1 as SNHLY and CDR2 as FYNNEI. V was pared by 0 bases and J by 11 bases, with 14 bases between. This CDR3 comprises 14 residues. For the CDR3, the DNA is TGTGCCAGCAGTGAAGCGCTTGGCCGAATGGCCCAGCATTTT. Encoded protein: CASSEALGRMAQHF.

The gene calls are TRBV23-1 and TRBJ2-1; 9 bases fit TRBD2. TRBV23-1 is recorded as an ORF, its role being uncertain. After removal of 2 bases from V and 3 bases from J, the junction contained 2 bases not matched to a gene. The CDR3 length is 15 residues. The CDR3 protein is CASSQGLAYYNEQFF. CDR3 sequence (DNA): TGCGCCAGCAGTCAAGGACTAGCGTACTACAATGAGCAGTTCTTC.

J is TRBJ2-5 and V is TRBV5-1; 13 bases line up with TRBD2. CDR3 length equals 16 residues. The V gene end was trimmed by 4 bases and the J gene end by 2 bases; junction bases not matched to a gene: 5. The germline CDR1 and CDR2 sequences are SGHRS and YFSETQ. In DNA form, the CDR3 reads TGCGCCAGCAGCCCCATACTAGCGGGGGGGCAAGAGACCCAGTACTTC. Its protein is CASSPILAGGQETQYF.

The chain joins TRBV4-3 to TRBJ2-1; TRBD2 matches 9 bases. This CDR3 has 15 amino acids. In germline, CDR1 is LGHNA, CDR2 YSLEER. J lost 9 bases, V lost 1 base, and 7 bases had no gene match. The chain's CDR3 is CASSQGGTSYVEQFF. The CDR3 region has the DNA TGCGCCAGCAGCCAAGGAGGGACTAGCTACGTTGAGCAGTTCTTC.

CDR3 coding DNA: TGTGCCAGCTCACCAACAATGAACTCCTACGAGCAGTACTTC. Amino acids: CASSPTMNSYEQYF. This sequence joins TRBV18 and TRBJ2-7, with D hard to call. Germline CDR1 and CDR2: KGHSH and LQKENI. The CDR3 consists of 14 residues. V was trimmed by 2 bases and J by 0 bases, leaving 8 bases between them. The whole variable domain, remainder taken from reference TRBV18 and TRBJ2-7, is NAGVMQNPRHLVRRRGQEARLRCSPMKGHSHVYWYRQLPEEGLKFMVYLQKENIIDESGMPKERFSAEFPKEGPSILRIQQVVRGDSAAYFCASSPTMNSYEQYFGPGTRLTVT.

This chain connects TRBV7-9 to TRBJ2-4, with TRBD1 matching 8 bases. This CDR3 spans 14 amino acids. The junction had 5 bases not matched to a gene; V was cut back by 4 bases and J by 6 bases. Per germline, CDR1 SEHNR and CDR2 FQNEAQ (reference sequence). CDR3 bases: TGTGCCAGCAGCTCTCGGACAGGGCGAAACATTCAGTACTTC. Translation: CASSSRTGRNIQYF.

The DNA for the CDR3 is TGTGCCAGCTCACCACCGTCGGGTTACGAGCAGTACTTC. Protein product: CASSPPSGYEQYF. V usage is TRBV18 and J usage is TRBJ2-7; D gene uncertain. This CDR3 is 13 amino acids long. V lost 0 bases, J lost 4 bases, and 7 bases lay in between. Germline assignment: CDR1 KGHSH and CDR2 LQKENI.

The gene calls are TRBV19 and TRBJ1-1, with 7 bases identical to TRBD1. J lost 1 base, V lost 7 bases, and 9 bases had no gene match. The CDR3 extends over 15 amino acids. Per germline, CDR1 LNHDA and CDR2 SQIVND (reference sequence). The CDR3 DNA is TGTGCCAGTAAAAGACAGGGACAAGAGAACACTGAAGCTTTCTTT. Translated, it gives CASKRQGQENTEAFF.

V gene TRBV5-6 combines with J gene TRBJ1-3; the D gene is possibly TRBD1 (6 bases). Looked up from germline, CDR1 is SGHDT and CDR2 is YYEEEE. This CDR3 region has 15 residues. Trimming removed 2 bases from V and 4 bases from J, with 13 bases in between. CDR3 region: CASSFRGDLGNTIYF. CDR3 in DNA: TGTGCCAGCAGCTTCAGGGGTGACTTAGGAAACACCATATATTTT.

This chain joins TRBV7-8 and TRBJ1-4; the D gene is possibly TRBD1 (5 bases). The CDR3 contains 15 residues. Per germline, CDR1 SGHVS and CDR2 FQNEAQ. The V end was cut by 5 bases, the J end by 0 bases, with 10 bases between. In nucleotides, the CDR3 is TGTGCCAGCAGCACACAGGTGGCAACTAATGAAAAACTGTTTTTT. Translating gives CASSTQVATNEKLFF.

The chain joins TRBV5-1 to TRBJ2-2; D gene ambiguous. Trimming stripped 3 bases from V and 7 bases from J, with 10 bases between. CDR1 SGHRS and CDR2 YFSETQ come from the germline V gene. This CDR3 region has 13 residues. The CDR3 coding sequence is TGCGCCAGCAGCTCTGGGTTGGGCGGGGAGCTGTTTTTT. Its translation: CASSSGLGGELFF.

The V gene is TRBV30, the J gene TRBJ2-1, with TRBD1 matching 9 bases. The CDR3 runs 11 residues. CDR1 is GTSNPN, CDR2 SVGIG, per germline (reference sequence). Losses at the gene ends were 8 bases for V and 7 bases for J; bases not matched to a gene: 3. CDR3 region: CAQDRGNEQFF. The CDR3, as DNA: TGTGCCCAGGACAGGGGTAATGAGCAGTTCTTC. Full variable domain (remainder filled in from reference TRBV30 and TRBJ2-1): SQTIHQWPATLVQPVGSPLSLECTVEGTSNPNLYWYRQAAGRGLQLLFYSVGIGQISSEVPQNLSASRPQDRQFILSSKKLLLSDSGFYLCAQDRGNEQFFGPGTRLTVL.

This clone was seen more than once but under ten times. This chain joins TRBV5-6 and TRBJ1-5; possibly TRBD1 for D (5 bases). Looked up from germline, CDR1 is SGHDT and CDR2 is YYEEEE. The CDR3 runs 16 residues. The V and J ends lost 3 bases and 7 bases respectively, with 20 bases between them. As DNA, the CDR3 is TGTGCCAGCAGCTCCTCAGGTCAGGGCGAACGGCAGCCCCAGCATTTT. Its translation: CASSSSGQGERQPQHF.

The CDR3 here is CASSLAGPGGLADTQYF. Written as DNA, the CDR3 is TGCGCCAGCAGCTTGGCGGGACCAGGGGGCCTCGCAGATACGCAGTATTTT. The chain couples TRBV5-1 to TRBJ2-3; TRBD1 aligns across 8 bases. Trimming cost V 0 bases and J 4 bases; bases outside gene matches: 10. Germline CDR1 reads SGHRS; CDR2 reads YFSETQ. This CDR3 has 17 residues.

V usage is TRBV5-1 and J usage is TRBJ2-7, with D perhaps assigned TRBD1 or TRBD2 (5 bases each). The CDR3 sequence is 16 residues long. The germline CDR1 and CDR2 sequences are SGHRS and YFSETQ. V was cut by 4 bases and J by 2 bases, with 19 bases left in between. The CDR3 sequence is CASSKDPGTAAYEQYV. CDR3 DNA sequence: TGCGCCAGCAGCAAGGACCCCGGGACGGCGGCCTACGAGCAGTACGTC.

The V gene is TRBV5-1, the J gene TRBJ2-5; the match to TRBD2 covers 7 bases. CDR3 length equals 15 residues. J was trimmed by 2 bases and V by 4 bases; bases with no gene match: 8. Per the germline V gene, CDR1 is SGHRS and CDR2 is YFSETQ. Here the CDR3 DNA reads TGCGCCAGCAGCGGAAGTCCGGGACTACAAGAGACCCAGTACTTC. Translated, it gives CASSGSPGLQETQYF.

This chain links TRBV12-5 with TRBJ2-1; TRBD1 matches 9 bases. The CDR3 has 16 amino acids. Unmatched junction bases numbered 7, after V lost 3 bases and J lost 4 bases. Germline CDR1 is LGHNT and CDR2 is FRNRAP. For the CDR3, the DNA is TGTGCTAGTGGTTTATTTTCCGGGACAGGGTACAATGAGCAGTTCTTC. Protein sequence: CASGLFSGTGYNEQFF.

J is TRBJ2-7 and V is TRBV5-3; tentatively, D is TRBD1 (6 bases). TRBV5-3 belongs to the ORF category, with a function that is uncertain. The CDR3 has 13 amino acids. V shed 10 bases and J shed 3 bases, with 17 bases lying between them. The CDR3 loop reads CALQGRIHYEQYF. For the CDR3, the DNA is TGTGCCCTACAGGGCAGGATTCACTACGAGCAGTACTTC.

The genes are TRBV7-3 and TRBJ1-1; D ambiguous. Deletions cut 1 base from V and 1 base from J, with 13 bases between. This CDR3 has 16 amino acids. From germline, CDR1 is SGHTA and CDR2 FQGTGA. The CDR3: CASSLKVAGPNTEAFF. The CDR3 DNA follows: TGTGCCAGCAGCTTAAAAGTAGCCGGTCCGAACACTGAAGCTTTCTTT.

This chain joins TRBV6-5 and TRBJ2-2, with D maybe TRBD1 (6 bases). The germline gives CDR1 MNHEY, CDR2 SVGAGI. V was pared by 0 bases and J by 6 bases, with 14 bases between. There are 16 residues in the CDR3. This chain's CDR3 is CASSYSPAKGAGELFF. In nucleotides, the CDR3 is TGTGCCAGCAGTTACTCTCCGGCCAAGGGGGCCGGGGAGCTGTTTTTT.

The chain recombines TRBV28 with TRBJ1-5; D is uncertain. Germline-derived CDR1 and CDR2 are MDHEN and SYDVKM. The germline V and J ends were trimmed by 1 base and 5 bases, with 15 bases remaining between them. This CDR3 is 16 amino acids long. The CDR3 sequence: CASSLFPDGLDQPQHF. In nucleotides, the CDR3 is TGTGCCAGCAGTTTATTCCCGGACGGTCTGGATCAGCCCCAGCATTTT. The full variable domain, rest sourced from reference TRBV28 and TRBJ1-5, is DVKVTQSSRYLVKRTGEKVFLECVQDMDHENMFWYRQDPGLGLRLIYFSYDVKMKEKGDIPEGYSVSREKKERFSLILESASTNQTSMYLCASSLFPDGLDQPQHFGDGTRLSIL.

V usage is TRBV5-4 and J usage is TRBJ2-7; the D is unclear. The V and J ends lost 3 bases and 6 bases respectively, with 16 bases between them. Per the germline V gene, CDR1 is SGHNT and CDR2 is YYREEE (reference sequence). The CDR3 extends over 14 amino acids. The CDR3 DNA reads as TGTGCCAGCAGCTACGAGGTAGGCCTCGCCGAGCAGTACGTC. This sequence encodes CASSYEVGLAEQYV.